The 27 T cell receptor beta chains below come from one sample, sequenced in a study of T-cell memory formation after mild COVID-19. TCRdb redid the calling of the 5' RACE reads with MiXCR, one entry per CDR3 protein. The sample yields about 440,000 distinct CDR3 sequences, over 15% seen once. Sequenced input: PBMCs or a T cell subset sorted from them (not recorded which). Receptors originate from an adult woman who had mild COVID-19 (a few samples of this study predate the infection). Cell type and time point are not known.

The chain joins TRBV28 to TRBJ1-1, with D possibly TRBD1 on 6 matching bases. The germline gives CDR1 MDHEN, CDR2 SYDVKM. V was cut by 7 bases and J by 2 bases, with 11 bases left in between. The CDR3 totals 13 residues. As DNA, the CDR3 is TGTGCCAGCACCAGGACAGCCAACACTGAAGCTTTCTTT. It is translated as CASTRTANTEAFF.

This clonotype was seen only a few times. The rearrangement joins TRBV10-3 to TRBJ1-2, with D hard to call. Germline V lookup: CDR1 ENHRY, CDR2 SYGVKD. The ends were cut back, 4 bases at V and 5 bases at J, with 11 bases in the middle. This CDR3 contains 13 residues. The CDR3: CAISGTGSYGYTF. For the CDR3, the DNA is TGTGCCATCAGTGGTACGGGGTCGTATGGCTACACCTTC.

The chain uses TRBV5-1 and TRBJ2-1; D unclear. Germline V gives CDR1 SGHRS, CDR2 YFSETQ. CDR3 size: 12 residues. Trimming stripped 4 bases from V and 9 bases from J, with 11 bases between. CDR3 sequence: CASSGDDGEQFF. DNA of the CDR3: TGCGCCAGCAGCGGAGACGACGGTGAGCAGTTCTTC.

This clonotype has a handful of counts. The chain employs TRBV12-3 or TRBV12-4 and TRBJ2-1; D is unresolved. This CDR3 comprises 15 residues. Trimming pared 5 bases from V and 0 bases from J, leaving 11 bases between. The CDR3 DNA follows: TGTGCCAGCAGTGCCGACGGTAGCTCCTACAATGAGCAGTTCTTC. This gives the protein CASSADGSSYNEQFF.

The chain links TRBV12-5 to TRBJ2-6; D remains ambiguous. This CDR3 has 16 amino acids. V lost 1 base to trimming and J lost 0 bases, with 7 bases between them. Germline assignment: CDR1 LGHNT and CDR2 FRNRAP. The DNA of the CDR3 is TGTGCTAGTGGTTTGGCCAGGAGCTCTGGGGCCAACGTCCTGACTTTC. The encoded protein is CASGLARSSGANVLTF.

This clonotype was counted only a few times. The genes are TRBV12-3 or TRBV12-4 and TRBJ2-3; perhaps TRBD2 as D (5 bases). The CDR3 spans 12 residues. V lost 7 bases to trimming and J lost 3 bases, with 8 bases between them. The CDR3 loop is CASIGGTDTQYF. The CDR3 DNA sequence: TGTGCCAGCATAGGCGGGACAGATACGCAGTATTTT.

The rearrangement uses TRBV7-6 and TRBJ2-5; D is tentatively TRBD1 or TRBD2 (5 bases each). CDR3 length: 14 amino acids. Trimming pared 4 bases from V and 0 bases from J, leaving 9 bases between. Looked up from germline, CDR1 is SGHVS and CDR2 is FNYEAQ. Here the CDR3 reads CASSSGLNQETQYF. In DNA, the CDR3 is TGTGCCAGCAGCTCGGGGCTCAACCAAGAGACCCAGTACTTC.

The rearrangement links TRBV7-6 to TRBJ1-4; 9 positions match TRBD1. Germline V gene lookup returns CDR1 SGHVS and CDR2 FNYEAQ. The CDR3 has 16 amino acids. V gave up 1 base and J gave up 4 bases; unmatched junction bases: 4. For the CDR3, the DNA is TGTGCCAGCAGCTTAGGACAGGGGGAGATTAATGAAAAACTGTTTTTT. Its protein is CASSLGQGEINEKLFF.

The chain links TRBV7-2 to TRBJ2-5; 14 bases line up with TRBD2. V dropped 2 bases and J dropped 2; count of bases not matched to a gene: 7. Germline V lookup: CDR1 SGHTA, CDR2 FQGNSA. The CDR3 is 18 amino acids. CDR3 sequence: CASSLFPRTSGRQETQYF. The CDR3 DNA follows: TGTGCCAGCAGCTTATTTCCCCGGACTAGCGGGAGGCAAGAGACCCAGTACTTC. Filled out from reference TRBV7-2 and TRBJ2-5, the complete variable domain reads GAGVSQSPSNKVTEKGKDVELRCDPISGHTALYWYRQSLGQGLEFLIYFQGNSAPDKSGLPSDRFSAERTGGSVSTLTIQRTQQEDSAVYLCASSLFPRTSGRQETQYFGPGTRLLVL.

The chain is built from TRBV18 and TRBJ1-1, with TRBD1 matching over 7 bases. With 4 bases clipped from V and 4 bases from J, the junction kept 6 bases outside the gene matches. Germline V gene lookup returns CDR1 KGHSH and CDR2 LQKENI. This CDR3 contains 14 residues. CDR3 sequence (DNA): TGTGCCAGCTCACAAGGACAGGCTGGCACTGAAGCTTTCTTT. Protein: CASSQGQAGTEAFF. The full variable domain, with the rest looked up from reference TRBV18 and TRBJ1-1, is NAGVMQNPRHLVRRRGQEARLRCSPMKGHSHVYWYRQLPEEGLKFMVYLQKENIIDESGMPKERFSAEFPKEGPSILRIQQVVRGDSAAYFCASSQGQAGTEAFFGQGTRLTVV.

This chain links TRBV7-9 with TRBJ1-2; 9 bases map to TRBD1. CDR1 SEHNR and CDR2 FQNEAQ come from the germline V gene (reference sequence). This CDR3 region has 14 residues. With V trimmed by 3 bases and J by 6 bases, 5 bases remained unmatched. Here the CDR3 reads CASSLRQGVDGYTF. The CDR3 coding sequence is TGTGCCAGCAGCTTGCGACAGGGGGTGGATGGCTACACCTTC.

This clonotype was recorded a few times. The chain recombines TRBV15 with TRBJ1-1; no firm D call. Trimming stripped 0 bases from V and 0 bases from J, with 8 bases between. Germline CDR1 and CDR2: LNHNV and YYDKDF (reference sequence). The length of the CDR3 is 15 residues. The CDR3 reads CATSRDRTVNTEAFF. CDR3 nucleotide sequence: TGTGCCACCAGCAGAGACCGGACGGTGAACACTGAAGCTTTCTTT.

The chain joins TRBV3-1 to TRBJ2-3; no definite D call. V was shortened by 9 bases and J by 0 bases, with 16 bases between the two germline ends. CDR3 length equals 15 residues. Germline CDR1 and CDR2: LGHDT and YNNKEL (reference sequence). The CDR3 protein is CASAPSVRSTDTQYF. In nucleotides, the CDR3 is TGTGCCAGTGCCCCATCGGTGCGCAGCACAGATACGCAGTATTTT.

This clonotype was seen only a few times. This chain uses TRBV7-9 with TRBJ2-1; 7 bases fit TRBD1. The V gene end was trimmed by 8 bases and the J gene end by 4 bases; junction bases not matched to a gene: 11. From germline, CDR1 is SEHNR and CDR2 FQNEAQ (reference sequence). This CDR3 has 15 residues. This CDR3 reads CASSARDRAYNEQFF. The CDR3 DNA reads as TGTGCCAGCTCAGCCCGGGACAGAGCGTACAATGAGCAGTTCTTC.

This clonotype showed up just a few times. V gene TRBV10-3 combines with J gene TRBJ2-7, with D hard to call. Germline loops: CDR1 ENHRY, CDR2 SYGVKD. This CDR3 region has 15 residues. The germline V and J ends were trimmed by 2 bases and 2 bases, with 13 bases remaining between them. The CDR3 spells CAISEALTGAYEQYF. CDR3 coding DNA: TGTGCCATCAGTGAGGCTTTAACCGGAGCCTACGAGCAGTACTTC.

This clonotype has a handful of counts. The chain recombines TRBV4-1 with TRBJ2-7, with D perhaps given as TRBD1 or TRBD2 (5 bases each). The V gene's germline CDR1 is MGHRA and CDR2 YSYEKL. This CDR3 comprises 17 residues. V was clipped by 4 bases and J by 3 bases, with 22 bases between them. DNA of the CDR3: TGCGCCAGCAGCCCAACGGGGACCCGGGGCGGGTACTACGAGCAGTACTTC. Its protein product is CASSPTGTRGGYYEQYF.

The chain links TRBV6-2 or TRBV6-3 to TRBJ2-7; D not certain. The CDR3 is 19 amino acids. V lost 4 bases to trimming and J lost 3 bases, with 28 bases between them. CDR1 MNHEY and CDR2 SVGEGT come from the germline V gene. The CDR3 loop reads CASSFPDVPLGGRFYEQYF. The DNA for the CDR3 is TGTGCCAGCAGTTTTCCCGACGTCCCTCTGGGCGGAAGATTCTACGAGCAGTACTTC.

The genes are TRBV20-1 and TRBJ1-1, with 8 bases that match TRBD1. The CDR3 totals 13 residues. The germline V gene has CDR1 DFQATT and CDR2 SNEGSKA (reference sequence). Trimming took 3 bases from V and 6 from J; bases not matched to a gene: 6. Written as DNA, the CDR3 is TGCAGTGCTAGGCCGGACAGGGCTTCTGAAGCTTTCTTT. Encoded protein: CSARPDRASEAFF.

This clonotype showed up just a few times. This chain connects TRBV4-2 to TRBJ1-4; TRBD1 matches 8 bases. The CDR3 sequence is 14 residues long. CDR1 and CDR2 from the germline V gene are LGHNA and YNFKEQ. Germline trimming cut 4 bases from V and 8 bases from J; bases unmatched to any gene: 6. The DNA for the CDR3 is TGTGCCAGCAGCCCCGACAGGGGAGAGGAAAAACTGTTTTTT. It specifies CASSPDRGEEKLFF.

This chain joins TRBV5-6 and TRBJ2-5, with D perhaps TRBD1 (6 bases). The CDR3 is made up of 16 amino acids. V dropped 3 bases and J dropped 0 bases, with 15 bases sitting between them. Germline V gives CDR1 SGHDT, CDR2 YYEEEE. This chain's CDR3 is CASSYYTGTNQETQYF. The CDR3 nucleotides are TGTGCCAGCAGCTATTATACCGGGACAAACCAAGAGACCCAGTACTTC.

This clonotype has at least ten counts. The chain links TRBV7-8 to TRBJ2-3; the match to TRBD1 covers 10 bases. Germline V gene data show CDR1 as SGHVS and CDR2 as FQNEAQ. CDR3 size: 14 residues. Germline trimming cut 5 bases from V and 4 bases from J; bases unmatched to any gene: 3. The CDR3 is CASSTGTGADTQYF. CDR3 nucleotide sequence: TGTGCCAGCAGCACCGGGACAGGGGCAGATACGCAGTATTTT.

This clonotype turned up a few times. This chain connects TRBV7-6 to TRBJ2-7; no clear D gene. The V end lost 6 bases, the J end lost 1 base, and 7 bases lay between the germline ends. Germline V gene lookup returns CDR1 SGHVS and CDR2 FNYEAQ. The CDR3 consists of 12 residues. DNA of the CDR3: TGTGCCAGCAGTGGCGCGTCCTACGAGCAGTACTTC. It encodes CASSGASYEQYF.

The gene calls are TRBV24-1 and TRBJ1-1, with D hard to call. The CDR3 is 14 amino acids. Germline loops: CDR1 KGHDR, CDR2 SFDVKD. The germline V and J ends were trimmed by 5 bases and 0 bases, with 9 bases remaining between them. The CDR3 DNA reads as TGTGCCACCAGTGGGGGAGGTATGAACACTGAAGCTTTCTTT. Protein product: CATSGGGMNTEAFF.

This clonotype was observed a few times. The CDR3 loop is CSARGSGLAGGPQYF. In DNA, the CDR3 is TGCAGTGCTAGAGGGTCGGGACTAGCGGGGGGGCCCCAGTACTTC. The J gene is TRBJ2-5, the V gene TRBV20-1; TRBD2 aligns across 16 bases. The ends lost 1 base at V and 9 bases at J; junction bases unmatched: 5. CDR3 length: 15 amino acids. Germline CDR1 DFQATT, CDR2 SNEGSKA (reference sequence).

The CDR3 DNA is TGTGCCACCAGTGATCAGGACAGGTCTAGCACAGATACGCAGTATTTT. Protein sequence: CATSDQDRSSTDTQYF. The chain is built from TRBV24-1 and TRBJ2-3, with 7 bases fitting TRBD1. This CDR3 region has 16 residues. Germline-derived CDR1 and CDR2 are KGHDR and SFDVKD. The junction had 5 bases not matched to a gene; V was cut back by 3 bases and J by 0 bases.

This clonotype came up a few times. CDR3 nucleotide sequence: TGTGCCAGCAGCCCCCCGAGGGAGCGGGGGGACTCCTACGAGCAGTACTTC. It encodes CASSPPRERGDSYEQYF. The chain has TRBV3-1 and TRBJ2-7, with 9 nucleotides matching TRBD2. In germline, CDR1 is LGHDT, CDR2 YNNKEL (reference sequence). The junction had 10 bases not matched to a gene; V was cut back by 4 bases and J by 0 bases. There are 17 residues in the CDR3.

The rearrangement links TRBV27 to TRBJ2-5; no firm D call. CDR3 length: 13 residues. The germline V gene encodes CDR1 MNHEY and CDR2 SMNVEV (reference sequence). The V end lost 11 bases, the J end lost 5 bases, and 18 bases lay between the germline ends. The CDR3 sequence: CAAGRERWETQYF. CDR3 in DNA: TGTGCCGCCGGTAGGGAAAGGTGGGAGACCCAGTACTTC.